The sequence of this T cell receptor beta chain was determined in a study of blood T cell repertoires in COVID-19. Across the study: Collection of acute and convalescent COVID-19 samples took place in the United States, Italy and Spain.

The CDR3 length is 13 residues. V gave up 6 bases and J gave up 10 bases, with 16 bases separating them. Germline V gives CDR1 MNHEY, CDR2 SVGEGT. The table came from immunoSEQ multiplex PCR; TCRdb's copy has only in-frame clones and leaves some out. The sample has some 120,000 clones, approximately 86% seen once. This clonotype was obtained from a woman aged 45-65 years with active or convalescent COVID-19. Sequencing used peripheral blood. The rearrangement uses TRBV6-2 or TRBV6-3 and TRBJ2-1; maybe TRBD1 (6 bases). The CDR3 here is CASSRQARGEQFF. The DNA for the CDR3 is TGTGCCAGCAGCCGACAGGCGAGGGGCGAGCAGTTCTTC.